One sample yielded the 28 T cell receptor beta chains listed below, sequenced in a study of regulatory T cells in long-lasting Graves disease. Time point given: newly diagnosed GD, antithyroid drugs for less than 3 months. Researchers made the TCR library from RNA that was extracted from PBMCs. Investigators prepared the TCR beta libraries by applying iRepertoire HTBI primers and Arm-PCR of CDR3 regions. Via MiXCR, TCRdb re-called the multiplex PCR reads, giving one row per CDR3 protein. The repertoire holds roughly 530,000 distinct CDR3 sequences, with 15% to 20% as singletons. A further study also used this sample, focusing on T cells in Graves' hyperthyroidism and ophthalmopathy.

Sample: peripheral blood mononuclear cells (PBMCs), taken at new diagnosis, from a patient treated with antithyroid drugs. Receptors originate from a woman aged 35-60 years with Graves disease.

The chain has TRBV4-1 and TRBJ2-7; D gene ambiguous. V was cut by 0 bases and J by 11 bases, with 14 bases left in between. The CDR3 covers 13 residues. Germline assignment: CDR1 MGHRA and CDR2 YSYEKL. DNA of the CDR3: TGCGCCAGCAGCCAAGACGAATTAACTCCTGAGTACTTC. It codes for CASSQDELTPEYF.

This clonotype has a count of ten or more. This rearrangement joins TRBV28 to TRBJ2-3, with D perhaps matching TRBD1 or TRBD2 (5 bases each). The CDR3 covers 13 residues. V lost 6 bases and J 5 bases, leaving 12 bases between the germline ends. The germline CDR1 and CDR2 sequences are MDHEN and SYDVKM. The CDR3 loop reads CASSSMRGDTQYF. The DNA of the CDR3 is TGTGCCAGCAGCTCCATGAGGGGAGATACGCAGTATTTT.

This chain links TRBV6-5 with TRBJ2-6, with 7 bases fitting TRBD2. Germline trimming cut 4 bases from V and 1 base from J; bases unmatched to any gene: 10. Germline V lookup: CDR1 MNHEY, CDR2 SVGAGI. This CDR3 is built from 18 residues. CDR3: CASSLWGGDLSGANVLTF. CDR3 nucleotides: TGTGCCAGCAGTTTATGGGGAGGGGACCTTTCTGGGGCCAACGTCCTGACTTTC.

This rearrangement joins TRBV5-1 to TRBJ1-6; no clear D. Trimming took 4 bases from V and 8 from J, leaving 16 bases between them. There are 15 residues in the CDR3. Germline values: CDR1 SGHRS, CDR2 YFSETQ. CDR3 nucleotides: TGCGCCAGCAGCCCGGACCCGTTGGAGGATTCACCCCTCCACTTT. Protein: CASSPDPLEDSPLHF.

This clonotype occurred many times. The V and J genes are TRBV2 and TRBJ2-2; 9 bases fit TRBD2. V lost 5 bases and J lost 8; bases outside the gene matches: 12. CDR3 size: 16 residues. Germline V CDR1 and CDR2: SNHLY, FYNNEI. CDR3 DNA: TGTGCCAGCAGTAGAATAGCGGGAGCCGCCTGGGGGGAGCTGTTTTTT. It yields the protein CASSRIAGAAWGELFF.

This clonotype was seen many times. The rearrangement joins TRBV29-1 to TRBJ1-2; D is uncertain. The CDR3 runs 13 residues. Per germline, CDR1 SQVTM and CDR2 ANQGSEA. Trimming took off 5 bases at V and 2 bases at J, with 12 bases between the two ends. This CDR3 is CSVIRNGNYGYTF. The CDR3 DNA reads as TGCAGCGTTATTCGCAACGGGAACTATGGCTACACCTTC.

This clonotype occurred many times. This rearrangement joins TRBV5-1 to TRBJ1-1; D gene unclear. This CDR3 has 13 residues. Germline CDR1 reads SGHRS; CDR2 reads YFSETQ. V was cut by 1 base and J by 2 bases, with 6 bases left in between. The CDR3 DNA follows: TGCGCCAGCAGCTTGATGATCAACACTGAAGCTTTCTTT. This codes for CASSLMINTEAFF.

This clonotype was recorded once. A much more abundant neighbour one base away suggests this may be a read error. This chain uses TRBV12-3 or TRBV12-4 with TRBJ1-1; D not certain. This CDR3 spans 14 amino acids. Trimming cost V 5 bases and J 6 bases, with 16 bases left between them. The CDR3 loop reads CASSLSRVGSEAFF. The CDR3 DNA reads TGTGCCAGCAGTCTATCTAGGGTTGGCTCTGAAGCTTTCTTT.

As concerns this clonotype: At one end the junction does not follow the germline gene, possibly because of a read error. The rearrangement uses TRBV2 and TRBJ1-6, with a tentative D call TRBD1 (5 bases). This CDR3 spans 15 amino acids. The germline V gene encodes CDR1 SNHLY and CDR2 FYNNEI. The CDR3 is CACRAGSQMNSPLHF. CDR3 bases: TGTGCCTGCAGGGCAGGATCCCAAATGAATTCACCCCTCCACTTT.

The sample holds many counts of this clonotype. V usage is TRBV10-3 and J usage is TRBJ2-5, with D possibly being TRBD1 (6 bases). Germline V CDR1 and CDR2: ENHRY, SYGVKD. CDR3 length: 15 residues. V shed 0 bases and J shed 5 bases, with 13 bases lying between them. CDR3 in amino acids: CAISESAGVAETQYF. The CDR3 nucleotides are TGTGCCATCAGTGAGTCGGCAGGGGTTGCGGAGACCCAGTACTTC.

In its sample, this clonotype was seen many times. The chain uses TRBV19 and TRBJ2-3; tentative D call: TRBD1 (6 bases). The V and J ends lost 3 bases and 4 bases respectively, with 17 bases between them. The CDR3 is 16 amino acids. Looked up from germline, CDR1 is LNHDA and CDR2 is SQIVND (reference sequence). In nucleotides, the CDR3 is TGTGCCAGTAGTATGACCTCGGGACAAGGCGCAGATACGCAGTATTTT. It codes for CASSMTSGQGADTQYF.

This clonotype was found many times. CDR3 residues: CASSTLSGDYNEQFF. The CDR3 DNA is TGTGCCAGCAGCACTCTTAGCGGCGACTACAATGAGCAGTTCTTC. The rearrangement joins TRBV6-2 or TRBV6-3 to TRBJ2-1, with D possibly matching TRBD2 (6 bases). This CDR3 has 15 residues. V shed 6 bases and J shed 3 bases, with 15 bases lying between them. The germline gives CDR1 MNHEY, CDR2 SVGEGT.

This clonotype was counted at least ten times. This chain links TRBV2 with TRBJ1-1, with 7 bases identical to TRBD1. Per germline, CDR1 SNHLY and CDR2 FYNNEI. The CDR3 spans 14 residues. After removal of 5 bases from V and 1 base from J, the junction contained 4 bases not matched to a gene. CDR3 bases: TGTGCCAGCAGTTACGGGACAGCGAACACTGAAGCTTTCTTT. Amino acid sequence: CASSYGTANTEAFF. Combining the CDR3 with reference TRBV2 and TRBJ1-1 gives the whole variable domain EPEVTQTPSHQVTQMGQEVILRCVPISNHLYFYWYRQILGQKVEFLVSFYNNEISEKSEIFDDQFSVERPDGSNFTLKIRSTKLEDSAMYFCASSYGTANTEAFFGQGTRLTVV.

The V and J genes are TRBV12-3 or TRBV12-4 and TRBJ2-3; a possible D gene is TRBD1 (5 bases). CDR3 length equals 18 residues. The V end was cut by 0 bases, the J end by 2 bases, with 18 bases between. The CDR3 loop reads CASSLASRKQGNTDTQYF. Written as DNA, the CDR3 is TGTGCCAGCAGTTTAGCGTCTCGGAAGCAGGGTAACACAGATACGCAGTATTTT.

A few counts support this clonotype. The V gene is TRBV7-8, the J gene TRBJ2-1; the match to TRBD2 covers 7 bases. The CDR3 extends over 14 amino acids. The germline V gene has CDR1 SGHVS and CDR2 FQNEAQ. V lost 1 base, J lost 9 bases, and 6 bases stayed unmatched. The CDR3 bases are TGTGCCAGCAGCTTAGATGGGATAGCGGGTGAGCAGTTCTTC. Amino acid sequence: CASSLDGIAGEQFF.

This clonotype has just one count. A much larger clone lies one base from this, so it may be a read error. The rearrangement links TRBV6-2 or TRBV6-3 to TRBJ1-1; D is perhaps TRBD1 (5 bases). The germline V gene has CDR1 MNHEY and CDR2 SVGEGT. There are 20 residues in the CDR3. CDR3 coding DNA: TGTGCCAGCAGTTACTTAAGGGGCAGGGTTGCGATGAGATTAAGTACTGGAGCTTTCTTT. Encoded protein: CASSYLRGRVAMRLSTGAFF.

Of note for this clonotype: One end of the junction is discordant with germline, which a read error may explain. The V gene is TRBV11-2, the J gene TRBJ2-7; TRBD1 matches 12 bases. Germline lookup yields CDR1 SGHAT and CDR2 FQNNGV. There are 14 residues in the CDR3. The CDR3 loop is CASRPRDRGPEQYF. Here the CDR3 DNA reads TGCGCCAGCAGGCCCCGGGACAGGGGGCCCGAGCAGTACTTC.

At least ten counts were recorded for this clonotype. This chain joins TRBV10-3 and TRBJ2-7; 8 nucleotides line up with TRBD1. Germline V gene data show CDR1 as ENHRY and CDR2 as SYGVKD. The CDR3 totals 15 residues. The V and J ends lost 4 bases and 4 bases, in that order; junction bases with no gene match: 9. The CDR3 protein is CAISGGGQAQYEQYF. Here the CDR3 DNA reads TGTGCCATCAGTGGTGGGGGACAGGCCCAGTACGAGCAGTACTTC.

This clonotype was seen at least ten times. This chain joins TRBV12-3 or TRBV12-4 and TRBJ2-1; 8 bases are shared with TRBD2. The CDR3 consists of 16 residues. V lost 5 bases to trimming and J lost 5 bases; unmatched junction nucleotides: 11. CDR3 protein: CASSQRGTSGNNEQFF. The CDR3 DNA reads as TGTGCCAGCAGTCAGCGGGGGACCAGCGGGAACAATGAGCAGTTCTTC.

The table lists this clonotype with many counts. The gene calls are TRBV12-3 or TRBV12-4 and TRBJ1-1, with D possibly TRBD1 on 5 matching bases. This CDR3 contains 14 residues. Trimming left V 6 bases short and J 4 bases short, with 15 bases between. The CDR3 loop reads CASSLLGGATEAFF. CDR3 sequence (DNA): TGTGCCAGCAGCTTACTGGGGGGAGCCACTGAAGCTTTCTTT.

Many counts were recorded for this clonotype. V is TRBV6-2 or TRBV6-3 and J is TRBJ1-2; 11 nucleotides align to TRBD1. Looked up from germline, CDR1 is MNHEY and CDR2 is SVGEGT. V was clipped by 10 bases and J by 8 bases; unmatched bases: 9. This CDR3 contains 13 residues. The CDR3, as DNA: TGTGCCACCTTGGACAGGGGGCGCTTCGGCTACACCTTC. It is translated as CATLDRGRFGYTF.

This clonotype was seen a few times. The chain couples TRBV3-1 to TRBJ2-2; D tentatively fits TRBD1 or TRBD2 (5 bases each). The CDR3 extends over 16 amino acids. CDR1 and CDR2 (germline): LGHDT, YNNKEL (reference sequence). V gave up 2 bases and J gave up 1 base, with 11 bases separating them. For the CDR3, the DNA is TGTGCCAGCAGCCAATTGATGGGGGAGAACACCGGGGAGCTGTTTTTT. It translates to CASSQLMGENTGELFF.

This clonotype was detected ten times or more. The V and J genes are TRBV11-2 and TRBJ2-2, with unresolved D. The length of the CDR3 is 15 residues. V lost 4 bases and J lost 4, with 13 bases in between. Germline loops: CDR1 SGHAT, CDR2 FQNNGV. CDR3 in DNA: TGTGCCAGCAGCTCCCCCCGCAGAGGCACCGGGGAGCTGTTTTTT. It codes for CASSSPRRGTGELFF.

The V gene is TRBV28, the J gene TRBJ2-1, with 7 bases fitting TRBD1. The CDR3 is 15 amino acids. Trimming took 6 bases from V and 8 from J; bases not matched to a gene: 13. Per germline, CDR1 MDHEN and CDR2 SYDVKM. The CDR3: CASSPRQGPSDEQFF. CDR3 DNA sequence: TGTGCCAGCAGCCCACGACAGGGCCCTTCGGATGAGCAGTTCTTC.

This chain uses TRBV3-1 with TRBJ2-5; 7 positions agree with TRBD1. The V and J ends lost 4 bases and 6 bases, in that order; junction bases with no gene match: 2. In germline, CDR1 is LGHDT, CDR2 YNNKEL (reference sequence). CDR3 length: 12 amino acids. The CDR3 protein is CASSRQGKTQYF. The CDR3 DNA follows: TGTGCCAGCAGCCGACAGGGAAAGACCCAGTACTTC.

This clonotype was counted only a few times. The chain is built from TRBV29-1 and TRBJ1-5; TRBD1 is a possible D gene (5 bases). The germline V gene has CDR1 SQVTM and CDR2 ANQGSEA. The CDR3 length is 17 residues. CDR3 in DNA: TGCAAAATTCGTTCTTTAACCCAGGGTGGGGACAATCAGCCCCAGCATTTT. This codes for CKIRSLTQGGDNQPQHF.

Concerning this clonotype itself: A read error may explain this, as a much larger clone is one base away. The final CDR3 position lacks the conserved phenylalanine or tryptophan, pointing to a likely read error. Here the CDR3 reads CAVGREDGNQPQHV. As DNA, the CDR3 is TGTGCCGTAGGAAGGGAGGACGGCAATCAGCCCCAGCATGTT. This chain joins TRBV10-3 and TRBJ1-5, with D hard to call. The germline gives CDR1 ENHRY, CDR2 SYGVKD. Trimming shortened V by 11 bases and J by 2 bases, and 16 bases separated the two germline ends. The CDR3 consists of 14 residues.

This clonotype was recorded a few times. The chain uses TRBV6-1 and TRBJ1-2; D is ambiguous. Trimming took 8 bases from V and 4 from J, leaving 8 bases between them. Germline loops: CDR1 MNHNS, CDR2 SASEGT. The CDR3 covers 11 residues. The CDR3 is CASAASYGYTF. CDR3 DNA sequence: TGTGCCAGCGCGGCGAGCTATGGCTACACCTTC.